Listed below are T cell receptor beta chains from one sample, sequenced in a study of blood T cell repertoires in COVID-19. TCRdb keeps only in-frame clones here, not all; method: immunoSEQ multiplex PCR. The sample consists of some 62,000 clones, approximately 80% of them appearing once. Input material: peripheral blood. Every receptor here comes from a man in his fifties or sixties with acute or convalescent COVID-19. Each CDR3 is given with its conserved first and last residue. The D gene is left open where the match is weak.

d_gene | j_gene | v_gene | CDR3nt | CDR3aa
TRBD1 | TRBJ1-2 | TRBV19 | TGTGCCAGTAGTATGCCGGGACAGGGGGATGGCTACACCTTC | CASSMPGQGDGYTF
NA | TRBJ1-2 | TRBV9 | TGTGCCAGCAGCCCTCCGACAGAGAACTATGGCTACACCTTC | CASSPPTENYGYTF
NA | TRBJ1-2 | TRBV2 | TGTGCCAGCAGTGAGGGCGAAGGCTATGGCTACACCTTC | CASSEGEGYGYTF
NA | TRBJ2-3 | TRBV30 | TGTGCCTGGGGGGCCATGGGGGCTCGAACGGGAAATACGCAGTATTTT | CAWGAMGARTGNTQYF
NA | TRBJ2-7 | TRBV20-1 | TGCAGTGCTAGTAACCGAGGCTACGAGCAGTACTTC | CSASNRGYEQYF
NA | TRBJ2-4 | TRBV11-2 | TGTGCCAGCAGCTTAGGCGGACGGGGGAACATTCAGTACTTC | CASSLGGRGNIQYF
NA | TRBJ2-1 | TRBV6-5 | TGTGCCAGCAGGCTAGGGGTGGGCTCCTACAATGAGCAGTTCTTC | CASRLGVGSYNEQFF
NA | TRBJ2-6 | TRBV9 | TGTGCCAGCAGCGGAGGCTCTGGGGCCAACGTCCTGACTTTC | CASSGGSGANVLTF
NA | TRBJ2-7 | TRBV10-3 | TGTGCCATCAGTGCCCTCGGGGAGCAGTACTTC | CAISALGEQYF
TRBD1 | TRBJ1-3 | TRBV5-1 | TGCGCCAGCAGCAGGGGACAGCTTGGAAACACCATATATTTT | CASSRGQLGNTIYF
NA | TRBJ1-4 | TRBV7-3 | TGTGCCAGCAGTGCTCCGCGGGGATGTGAAAAACTGTTTTTT | CASSAPRGCEKLFF
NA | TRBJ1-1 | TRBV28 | TGTGCCAGCAGTTTTTGGCCGCGAGGGTTTAGTCCGGGGACTGAAGCTTTCTTT | CASSFWPRGFSPGTEAFF
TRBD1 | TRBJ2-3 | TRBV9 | TGTGCCAGCAGCGCTACCCATACAGGGGGCTCGTGGACAGATACGCAGTATTTT | CASSATHTGGSWTDTQYF
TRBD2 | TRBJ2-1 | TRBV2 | TGTGCCAGCATGGGGGGAACTAGCGGGAGCGCGTCTACGCAGTTCTTC | CASMGGTSGSASTQFF
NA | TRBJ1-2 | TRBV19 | TGTGCCAGTAGCCGGACAGCTAACTATGGCTACACCTTC | CASSRTANYGYTF
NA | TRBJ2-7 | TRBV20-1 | TGCAGTGCCACCGGGTACGAGCAGTACTTC | CSATGYEQYF